The 5 T cell receptor beta chains listed next were all sequenced from one sample in a study of T cell responses to AZD1222 COVID-19 vaccine (dated by TCRdb to the early 2020s). Libraries were prepared through the immunoSEQ multiplex PCR assay. TCRdb's version of the immuneACCESS table is confined to in-frame rearrangements and falls short of the full clone set. An unresolved V gene accounts for under half of the shortfall where checked; the remainder is of unknown origin. This sample comprises approximately 94,000 clones, about 85% of them detected only once. In total, the top ten clones hold roughly 2% of the sample. The time point tag for this specimen amounts to: baseline before first vaccination. Here the sequenced sample was peripheral blood, taken on day 0 of AZD1222 vaccination. All receptors come from an adult in good health.

The rearrangement links TRBV7-2 to TRBJ2-7, with TRBD1 matching 9 bases. V lost 3 bases, J lost 7 bases, and 7 bases stayed unmatched. Germline values: CDR1 SGHTA, CDR2 FQGNSA. This CDR3 has 14 residues. The CDR3, as DNA: TGTGCCAGCAGCTTCACCGGAGGGACAGGGGAGCAGTACTTC. Amino acids: CASSFTGGTGEQYF.

This chain connects TRBV14 to TRBJ1-2; D not resolved. V lost 3 bases and J lost 3, with 8 bases in between. CDR1 and CDR2 (germline): SGHDN, FVKESK. This CDR3 is 13 amino acids long. CDR3 protein: CASSQRTDYGYTF. DNA of the CDR3: TGTGCCAGCAGCCAGCGAACAGACTATGGCTACACCTTC.

The chain carries TRBV7-9 and TRBJ1-1; 7 bases agree with TRBD1. The V gene end was trimmed by 5 bases and the J gene end by 11 bases; junction bases not matched to a gene: 8. CDR1 SEHNR and CDR2 FQNEAQ come from the germline V gene (reference sequence). The CDR3 totals 12 residues. The CDR3 is CASSPRGVEAFF. CDR3 DNA sequence: TGTGCCAGCAGCCCCAGGGGGGTTGAGGCTTTCTTT.

The chain combines TRBV14 with TRBJ2-3, with unresolved D. CDR1 and CDR2 (germline): SGHDN, FVKESK. The V and J ends lost 2 bases and 1 base respectively, with 7 bases between them. This CDR3 contains 14 residues. DNA for the CDR3: TGTGCCAGCAGCCAATTCTGGGGCACAGATACGCAGTATTTT. As protein: CASSQFWGTDTQYF.

This rearrangement joins TRBV15 to TRBJ2-7; D ambiguous. The ends were cut back, 1 base at V and 5 bases at J, with 3 bases in the middle. Germline lookup yields CDR1 LNHNV and CDR2 YYDKDF (reference sequence). CDR3 length: 11 residues. As DNA, the CDR3 is TGTGCCACCAGCAGAGCCCACGAGCAGTACTTC. The encoded protein is CATSRAHEQYF.